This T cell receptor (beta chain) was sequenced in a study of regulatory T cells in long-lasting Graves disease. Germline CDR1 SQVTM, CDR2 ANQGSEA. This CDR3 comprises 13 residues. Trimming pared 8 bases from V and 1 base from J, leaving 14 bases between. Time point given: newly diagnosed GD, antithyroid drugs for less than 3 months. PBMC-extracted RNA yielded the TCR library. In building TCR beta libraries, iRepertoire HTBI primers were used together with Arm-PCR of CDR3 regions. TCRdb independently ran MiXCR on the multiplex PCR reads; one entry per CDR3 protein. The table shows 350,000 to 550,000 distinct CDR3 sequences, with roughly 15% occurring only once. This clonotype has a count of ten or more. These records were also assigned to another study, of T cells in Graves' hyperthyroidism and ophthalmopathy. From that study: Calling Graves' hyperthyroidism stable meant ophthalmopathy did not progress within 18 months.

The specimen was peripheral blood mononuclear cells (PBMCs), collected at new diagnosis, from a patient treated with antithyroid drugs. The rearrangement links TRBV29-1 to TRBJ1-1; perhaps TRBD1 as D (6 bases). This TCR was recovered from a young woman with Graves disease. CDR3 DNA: TGCAGCTCCATGGACAGAAAGAACACTGAAGCTTTCTTT. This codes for CSSMDRKNTEAFF.